This T cell receptor beta chain was retrieved from a study of immune evolution from preneoplasia to lung adenocarcinoma. Sequencing was performed with immunoSEQ multiplex PCR; in TCRdb, only in-frame clones are kept and a portion is missing. Found here are some 6,000 clones, roughly two thirds of them singletons; the top ten hold 20% to 25%. The CDR3 is 14 amino acids. V lost 2 bases and J lost 2, with 7 bases in between. The V gene's germline CDR1 is MNHNY and CDR2 SVGAGI (reference sequence). Two lung cancer pathologists independently confirmed each histologic diagnosis. The sequence was collected from an elderly person with lung adenocarcinoma. The sample was FFPE adjacent normal lung tissue. The chain recombines TRBV6-6 with TRBJ1-5; D gene uncertain. The CDR3 spells CASSYLAGNQPQHF. The CDR3, as DNA: TGTGCCAGCAGTTACCTGGCGGGCAATCAGCCCCAGCATTTT.